This T cell receptor beta chain was profiled in a study of T cells expressing NK-cell markers (dated by TCRdb to the early 2020s). A note on the overall study: About 8 donors provided sorted CD3+CD56+NKG2C+, CD3+CD56+NKG2C- and CD3+CD56-NKG2C+ T-cell subsets, whose TCR beta-chain repertoires were profiled. Of the eight sequenced donors, seven were found to be HCMV-seropositive and one was found to be HCMV-seronegative. The eight sequenced donors were randomly selected healthy volunteers, three men and five women. The libraries were sequenced on Illumina HiSeq 2000/2500, MiSeq or NextSeq, producing 2 x 150 bp reads. The research as a whole found: Those dominant clonotypes were again the most abundant among CD3+CD56-NKG2C+ cells in a handful of donors, at about 25-60.1%. Whether the expanded NKG2C-expressing T cell clones were specific for HCMV antigens remained unclear. In 5 to 7 donors, the dominant CD3+CD56+NKG2C+ clonotypes ranked among the top 10 CD8+ clonotypes, making up 1.0-7.0% of CD8+ T cells.

About this clonotype: Its cognate antigen has yet to be identified.

Sequencing relied on an Illumina HiSeq 2000. 5'RACE template switching, by which a universal primer site and unique molecular identifiers were added, was used to make TCR beta cDNA libraries. cDNA synthesis was primed from the TCR beta constant segment and was followed by two successive PCR amplification steps. The study's processing was this. MIGEC was used to demultiplex reads and group the reads by UMI, and MiTCR was used to assemble and quantify clonotypes. Only TCR cDNA sequences supported by at least two reads were kept to exclude erroneous sequences. The tcR package was used for downstream repertoire analysis, and clonotypes were matched between fractions using CDR3 nucleotide sequence together with V segment. VDJmatch was used to annotate antigen specificity against VDJdb, with one amino acid substitution allowed in CDR3. TCRdb reprocessed the reads and assigns one entry to each CDR3 protein sequence, leaving out DNA. What appears here as the V and J calls and clone size reflects TCRdb's work, not the paper's. The table for this sample shows some 500,000 distinct CDR3 sequences. Together, the top ten hold 1.4% to 1.5% of the sample.

A commercial ELISA kit detecting HCMV-specific IgG in serum was used to determine HCMV serostatus. Ficoll density gradient centrifugation was used to isolate peripheral blood mononuclear cells from blood. Specimen: blood T cells: a sorted CD56 or NKG2C T cell subset, CD4+ or CD8+ T cells, or bulk PBMC T cells (not recorded which). The sequence derives from a woman aged 50 to 60 in good health. Donor details come from another sample of the same person, matched by shared clones.

The CDR3 protein: CASSVLGTDEQYF. Recombination linked TRBV9 to TRBJ2-7; the D gene TCRdb calls, TRBD2, cannot be checked with no DNA. CDR1 and CDR2 (SGDLS, YYNGEE) derive from the germline V gene. From the cysteine up to the phenylalanine, the CDR3 has a length of 13 residues. The nucleotide record is missing. This CDR3, with the reference TRBV9 and TRBJ2-7 proteins standing in past its ends, gives the full variable domain DSGVTQTPKHLITATGQRVTLRCSPRSGDLSVYWYQQSLDQGLQFLIQYYNGEERAKGNILERFSAQQFPDLHSELNLSSLELGDSALYFCASSVLGTDEQYFGPGTRLTVT.